The T cell receptor (beta chain) described here comes from a study of blood T cell repertoires in COVID-19. Study at large: There were acute and convalescent COVID-19 samples, and they came from the United States, Italy and Spain. PBMCs, B-cell-depleted T cells, or T cells were the source of the cDNA or gDNA that made up the material.

Germline V gene lookup returns CDR1 SEHNR and CDR2 FQNEAQ (reference sequence). The junction had 10 bases not matched to a gene; V was cut back by 4 bases and J by 1 base. This CDR3 is 19 amino acids long. Per the original methods: Amplified reference gene primers provided the basis for estimating nucleated cell counts. Here immunoSEQ multiplex PCR was the method, and the copy in TCRdb shows in-frame clones only, minus some. Clone size and V and J calls were adopted from that table, with D and trimming inferred from the DNA. The table includes about 230,000 clones, 70% to 85% detected once. The sample holds a few counts of this clone.

Input material: peripheral blood. This sequence joins TRBV7-9 and TRBJ2-1; 13 bases align to TRBD2. The TCR comes from a man between 35 and 55 years old who had recovered from COVID-19. CDR3 nucleotides: TGTGCCAGCAGCTCGATGGGACTAGCGGGAAGTAAATCCTACAATGAGCAGTTCTTC. This codes for CASSSMGLAGSKSYNEQFF.